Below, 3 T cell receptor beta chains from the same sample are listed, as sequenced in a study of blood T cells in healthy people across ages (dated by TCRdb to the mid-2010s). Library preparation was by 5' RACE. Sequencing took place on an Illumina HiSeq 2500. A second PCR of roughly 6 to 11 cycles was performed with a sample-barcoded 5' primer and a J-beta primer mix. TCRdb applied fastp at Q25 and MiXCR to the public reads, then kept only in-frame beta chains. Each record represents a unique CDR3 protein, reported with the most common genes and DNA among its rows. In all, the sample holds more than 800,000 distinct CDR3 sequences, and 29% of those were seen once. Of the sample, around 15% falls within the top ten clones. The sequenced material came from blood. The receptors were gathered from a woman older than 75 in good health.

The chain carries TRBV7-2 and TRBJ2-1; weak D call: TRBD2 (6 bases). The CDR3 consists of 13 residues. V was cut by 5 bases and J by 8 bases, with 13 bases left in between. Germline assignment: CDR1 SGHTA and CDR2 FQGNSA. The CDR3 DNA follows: TGTGCCAGCAGCACGGACCCGGGGGATGAGCAGTTCTTC. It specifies CASSTDPGDEQFF.

CDR3 DNA sequence: TGCAGCGTTGAAATAGGGCCGGCTGGTGGAAACACCATATATTTT. Translation: CSVEIGPAGGNTIYF. This rearrangement joins TRBV29-1 to TRBJ1-3, with no clear D. Trimming pared 2 bases from V and 3 bases from J, leaving 14 bases between. Germline V lookup: CDR1 SQVTM, CDR2 ANQGSEA. This CDR3 spans 15 amino acids.

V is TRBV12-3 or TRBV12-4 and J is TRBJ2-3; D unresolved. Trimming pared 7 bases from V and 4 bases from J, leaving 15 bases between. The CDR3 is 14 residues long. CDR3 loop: CASIPRVRADTQYF. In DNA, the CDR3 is TGTGCCAGCATCCCTAGAGTCCGCGCAGATACGCAGTATTTT.